These 24 T cell receptor beta chains originate from one sample sequenced in a study of cytomegalovirus exposure and HLA in healthy donors. The study ran its PCR with 60 Vbeta and 13 Jbeta primers. Method: immunoSEQ multiplex PCR; TCRdb's copy keeps in-frame clones and lacks some. Altogether approximately 170,000 clones are present, about three quarters being singletons, with the ten largest covering around 3%. The sequencing input was PBMCs. The origin of the receptors is a female donor in good health and CMV-seronegative.

DNA of the CDR3: TGTGCCAGCAGTCCGCCGACAGGACGCGAGCAGTACTTC. This translates into CASSPPTGREQYF. The rearrangement links TRBV28 to TRBJ2-7; perhaps TRBD1 as D (6 bases). Germline CDR1 reads MDHEN; CDR2 reads SYDVKM. There are 13 residues in the CDR3. Trimming removed 5 bases from V and 6 bases from J, with 14 bases in between.

With regard to this clone: The identical CDR3 is also encoded by other nucleotide sequences in the sample. The chain joins TRBV6-4 to TRBJ2-3; a possible D gene is TRBD2 (6 bases). The V gene lost 0 bases and the J gene lost 1 base, with 8 bases spanning the gap. Per the germline V gene, CDR1 is MRHNA and CDR2 is SNTAGT. The CDR3 runs 15 residues. CDR3 region: CASSDSGGGTDTQYF. The DNA for the CDR3 is TGTGCCAGCAGTGACTCCGGCGGGGGCACAGATACGCAGTATTTT.

V usage is TRBV19 and J usage is TRBJ2-7; weak D call: TRBD1 (5 bases). The CDR3 spans 12 residues. CDR1 and CDR2 from the germline V gene are LNHDA and SQIVND (reference sequence). Trimming shortened V by 8 bases and J by 0 bases, and 8 bases separated the two germline ends. The DNA of the CDR3 is TGTGCCAGTCAGGGAATCTCCTACGAGCAGTACTTC. Translated: CASQGISYEQYF.

This sequence joins TRBV5-1 and TRBJ2-5; 9 nucleotides match TRBD2. The CDR3 loop spans 16 amino acids. The junction had 8 bases not matched to a gene; V was cut back by 0 bases and J by 5 bases. The germline CDR1 and CDR2 sequences are SGHRS and YFSETQ. For the CDR3, the DNA is TGCGCCAGCAGCTTGGGGCTAGCGGGGATCGGGGAGACCCAGTACTTC. Amino acid sequence: CASSLGLAGIGETQYF.

V is TRBV6-5 and J is TRBJ1-5; D gene uncertain. The CDR3 contains 13 residues. V shed 10 bases and J shed 5 bases, with 15 bases lying between them. CDR1 is MNHEY, CDR2 SVGAGI, per germline. DNA of the CDR3: TGTGCCACCCGGCGGAAGAACTATCAGCCCCAGCATTTT. Its protein is CATRRKNYQPQHF.

The chain uses TRBV19 and TRBJ2-7; TRBD1 might be the D (6 bases). Trimming took 5 bases from V and 2 from J, leaving 13 bases between them. The CDR3 spans 14 residues. Per germline, CDR1 LNHDA and CDR2 SQIVND (reference sequence). CDR3 coding DNA: TGTGCCAGTAGTCTCCGGGACAACACCTACGAGCAGTACTTC. Translation: CASSLRDNTYEQYF.

The chain recombines TRBV15 with TRBJ2-6, with D perhaps TRBD2 (5 bases). The germline gives CDR1 LNHNV, CDR2 YYDKDF (reference sequence). Deletions cut 4 bases from V and 2 bases from J, with 9 bases between. The CDR3 covers 15 residues. The CDR3 DNA follows: TGTGCCACCAGCACTGGAGGCACTGGGGCCAACGTCCTGACTTTC. Its protein is CATSTGGTGANVLTF.

The chain carries TRBV21-1 and TRBJ1-6; TRBD1, as called in the table, went unchecked against the DNA. TRBV21-1 is marked as a pseudogene. The CDR3 spans 12 residues. CDR3 nucleotides: TGTGCCAGCAGCTCCCAGGGGTCACCCCTCCACTTT. Translating it yields CASSSQGSPLHF.

The chain has TRBV7-2 and TRBJ1-3; no firm D call. V was pared by 5 bases and J by 0 bases, with 11 bases between. CDR1 is SGHTA, CDR2 FQGNSA, per germline. CDR3 length equals 15 residues. The CDR3 nucleotides are TGTGCCAGCAGCCCCCGCGGCGTCTCTGGAAACACCATATATTTT. As protein: CASSPRGVSGNTIYF.

The chain couples TRBV6-1 to TRBJ1-2; 8 nucleotides line up with TRBD1. CDR3 size: 15 residues. The germline V gene has CDR1 MNHNS and CDR2 SASEGT. J was trimmed by 7 bases and V by 6 bases; bases with no gene match: 13. The CDR3 loop reads CASRPTQGAPSGYTF. In DNA form, the CDR3 reads TGTGCCAGCAGACCCACTCAGGGGGCGCCCAGTGGCTACACCTTC.

The chain couples TRBV30 to TRBJ1-4; TRBD1 might be the D (6 bases). With 7 bases removed from V and 8 bases from J, the gap between germline ends came to 14 bases. CDR1 GTSNPN and CDR2 SVGIG come from the germline V gene (reference sequence). The CDR3 contains 12 residues. CDR3 sequence (DNA): TGTGCCTTCAGGGGCTCGGACGAAAAACTGTTTTTT. It codes for CAFRGSDEKLFF.

The J gene is TRBJ1-1, the V gene TRBV5-6; D ambiguous. Trimming removed 6 bases at V and 4 bases at J, with 13 bases between. Germline V gene data show CDR1 as SGHDT and CDR2 as YYEEEE. The CDR3 contains 13 residues. This chain's CDR3 is CASTLEDFTEAFF. For the CDR3, the DNA is TGTGCCAGCACCCTGGAGGATTTCACTGAAGCTTTCTTT.

The V call is TRBV25-1, the J call TRBJ1-2, with unresolved D. V dropped 3 bases and J dropped 5 bases, with 7 bases sitting between them. The germline V gene encodes CDR1 MGHDK and CDR2 SYGVNS. The CDR3 has 12 residues. CDR3 region: CASSEGRYGYTF. The CDR3 DNA sequence: TGTGCCAGCAGTGAGGGGAGGTATGGCTACACCTTC.

The CDR3 here is CASSSVGTGSYEQYF. DNA of the CDR3: TGTGCCAGCAGTTCTGTCGGGACAGGGAGCTACGAGCAGTACTTC. The genes are TRBV6-6 and TRBJ2-7, with 9 positions matching TRBD1. This CDR3 has 15 residues. In germline, CDR1 is MNHNY, CDR2 SVGAGI (reference sequence). Germline trimming cut 4 bases from V and 3 bases from J; bases unmatched to any gene: 7.

This chain joins TRBV5-1 and TRBJ2-1, with 7 bases lining up with TRBD2. This CDR3 contains 16 residues. V trimming: 4 bases; J trimming: 4 bases; junction bases outside the gene matches: 11. Germline V CDR1 and CDR2: SGHRS, YFSETQ. The CDR3 DNA sequence: TGCGCCAGCAGCAACCCGAGCGGGGCCCTTTACAATGAGCAGTTCTTC. It specifies CASSNPSGALYNEQFF.

The rearrangement joins TRBV5-6 to TRBJ2-3, with 10 bases identical to TRBD2. J gave up 2 bases and V 4 bases, and 7 bases lay outside the gene matches. CDR1 and CDR2 (germline): SGHDT, YYEEEE. This CDR3 comprises 16 residues. This CDR3 is CASSTPGLATTDTQYF. The CDR3 coding sequence is TGTGCCAGCAGCACACCGGGACTAGCGACCACAGATACGCAGTATTTT.

This chain links TRBV27 with TRBJ2-1, with TRBD2 matching 8 bases. Germline CDR1 is MNHEY and CDR2 is SMNVEV (reference sequence). This CDR3 region has 17 residues. With V trimmed by 5 bases and J by 4 bases, 13 bases remained unmatched. The CDR3 protein is CASSHLAGSHLYNEQFF. The CDR3 DNA reads as TGTGCCAGCAGTCATTTAGCGGGGAGCCACCTATACAATGAGCAGTTCTTC.

This clone was seen a handful of times. CDR3 sequence (DNA): TGCAGCGTTGAAGGACGGGAGGGTTACGGGGAGCTGTTTTTT. Amino acids: CSVEGREGYGELFF. This sequence joins TRBV29-1 and TRBJ2-2, with TRBD2 identical over 8 bases. CDR1 and CDR2 (germline): SQVTM, ANQGSEA. V trimming: 1 base; J trimming: 7 bases; junction bases outside the gene matches: 5. This CDR3 comprises 14 residues.

The chain recombines TRBV5-4 with TRBJ2-5; the match to TRBD2 covers 9 bases. The CDR3 totals 15 residues. Unmatched junction bases numbered 5, after V lost 0 bases and J lost 5 bases. Germline V gives CDR1 SGHNT, CDR2 YYREEE (reference sequence). CDR3 bases: TGTGCCAGCAGCTTGGATTTGCGGGGGGGGGAGACCCAGTACTTC. It translates to CASSLDLRGGETQYF.

The J gene is TRBJ2-7, the V gene TRBV7-9; 7 bases are shared with TRBD2. Germline loops: CDR1 SEHNR, CDR2 FQNEAQ (reference sequence). Germline trimming cut 5 bases from V and 3 bases from J; bases unmatched to any gene: 10. The CDR3 loop spans 15 amino acids. In DNA, the CDR3 is TGTGCCAGCAGCCCCCGGGAGGCGGGAATCTACGAGCAGTACTTC. It yields the protein CASSPREAGIYEQYF.

V gene TRBV4-3 combines with J gene TRBJ2-7; 7 bases line up with TRBD1. Germline assignment: CDR1 LGHNA and CDR2 YSLEER. With V trimmed by 4 bases and J by 5 bases, 11 bases remained unmatched. This CDR3 has 15 residues. The CDR3 DNA follows: TGCGCCAGCAGCCGCCTAACAACAGGGGATAACGAGCAGTACTTC. This translates into CASSRLTTGDNEQYF.

The chain employs TRBV27 and TRBJ1-1, with TRBD1 matching 10 bases. After removal of 3 bases from V and 0 bases from J, the junction contained 10 bases not matched to a gene. The CDR3 extends over 18 amino acids. Germline assignment: CDR1 MNHEY and CDR2 SMNVEV (reference sequence). Here the CDR3 reads CASSFRGGTGAMNTEAFF. Written as DNA, the CDR3 is TGTGCCAGCAGTTTTCGGGGGGGGACAGGGGCTATGAACACTGAAGCTTTCTTT.

The rearrangement links TRBV7-9 to TRBJ1-1, with no clear D. Germline loops: CDR1 SEHNR, CDR2 FQNEAQ (reference sequence). V was pared by 3 bases and J by 4 bases, with 6 bases between. CDR3 length: 12 amino acids. CDR3: CASSFPGTEAFF. The DNA of the CDR3 is TGTGCCAGCAGCTTCCCGGGCACTGAAGCTTTCTTT.

The chain couples TRBV11-2 to TRBJ2-1; D is unclear. Germline-derived CDR1 and CDR2 are SGHAT and FQNNGV. Trimming stripped 1 base from V and 8 bases from J, with 6 bases between. The length of the CDR3 is 12 residues. The CDR3 region has the DNA TGTGCCAGCAGCTTAGTTCCAGATGAGCAGTTCTTC. Its translation is CASSLVPDEQFF.